This T cell receptor beta chain was identified in a study of shared clonotypes between healthy human individuals. Trimming left V 2 bases short and J 12 bases short, with 13 bases between. The V gene's germline CDR1 is SGHAT and CDR2 FQNNGV. The CDR3 totals 12 residues. TCRdb's table, derived via immunoSEQ multiplex PCR, lists solely in-frame clones and lacks some. The sample lists around 550,000 clones, 90% to 97% occurring once. The V and J genes are TRBV11-2 and TRBJ1-1; D unresolved. This TCR derives from a young woman in good health. The sequenced material came from naive CD4+ T cells sorted from blood. Described subset: CD45RA+ positively selected. CDR3 residues: CASSLSVGMTFF. CDR3 bases: TGTGCCAGCAGCTTATCGGTGGGTATGACTTTCTTT.